The 6 T cell receptor beta chains given below trace back to one sample, sequenced in a study of cytomegalovirus exposure and HLA in healthy donors. Primers: 60 Vbeta forward and 13 Jbeta reverse. Data came from immunoSEQ multiplex PCR; TCRdb stores just in-frame clones and leaves some out. The sample yields fewer than 140,000 clones, 75% to 85% seen once. Sequencing was carried out using PBMCs. The origin of the receptors is a man between 50 and 59 years old in good health and CMV-seronegative.

The chain links TRBV19 to TRBJ2-5; 7 bases are shared with TRBD2. V was pared by 1 base and J by 0 bases, with 2 bases of the junction left unmatched. Germline CDR1 is LNHDA and CDR2 is SQIVND (reference sequence). This CDR3 is 15 amino acids long. The CDR3 region has the DNA TGTGCCAGTAGTATAGGAGGGAGGGACCAAGAGACCCAGTACTTC. This gives the protein CASSIGGRDQETQYF.

This clone has just a few counts. The V and J genes are TRBV9 and TRBJ1-1; 9 nucleotides align to TRBD1. The trim removed 2 bases at V and 0 bases at J, leaving 5 bases unmatched. This CDR3 has 16 amino acids. The germline V gene has CDR1 SGDLS and CDR2 YYNGEE. The CDR3 here is CASSVGTGLMNTEAFF. The DNA of the CDR3 is TGTGCCAGCAGCGTCGGGACAGGGCTTATGAACACTGAAGCTTTCTTT.

The sample holds one count of this clone. V usage is TRBV29-1 and J usage is TRBJ1-1; 7 positions match TRBD1. Trimming removed 4 bases from V and 4 bases from J; junction bases left unmatched: 6. In germline, CDR1 is SQVTM, CDR2 ANQGSEA. The CDR3 runs 13 residues. CDR3 bases: TGCAGCGTTGGACAGGGAACGAGCACTGAAGCTTTCTTT. Amino acids: CSVGQGTSTEAFF.

The chain combines TRBV11-2 with TRBJ1-2; D perhaps matches TRBD1 (6 bases). The CDR3 is made up of 14 amino acids. Germline CDR1 and CDR2: SGHAT and FQNNGV. Trimming took off 1 base at V and 4 bases at J, with 10 bases between the two ends. CDR3 coding DNA: TGTGCCAGCAGCTTAGTAGGACAGAGCTATGGCTACACCTTC. It yields the protein CASSLVGQSYGYTF.

This chain uses TRBV6-5 with TRBJ2-1, with 9 bases that match TRBD2. Trimming took 5 bases from V and 7 from J; bases not matched to a gene: 9. The CDR3 extends over 15 amino acids. Per the germline V gene, CDR1 is MNHEY and CDR2 is SVGAGI. CDR3 amino acids: CASSRTSGSGNEQFF. The CDR3 DNA sequence: TGTGCCAGCAGTCGAACTAGCGGGTCAGGAAATGAGCAGTTCTTC.

The chain employs TRBV11-2 and TRBJ1-2, with 9 bases fitting TRBD1. V shed 7 bases, J shed 6 bases, and the junction held 12 bases outside the gene matches. CDR1 is SGHAT and CDR2 is FQNNGV in the germline V gene. The CDR3 loop spans 15 amino acids. CDR3 bases: TGTGCCAGCATCCAGACCGGGACAGGGTCCGATGGCTACACCTTC. Encoded protein: CASIQTGTGSDGYTF.